The 28 T cell receptor beta chains presented below share a single source sample, sequenced in a study of blood T cells in healthy people across ages. Primed by a sample-barcoded 5' primer and a J-beta primer mix, a second PCR proceeded for about 7 to 12 cycles. TCRdb reprocessed the 5' RACE reads via MiXCR and lists one record per CDR3 protein. The table has over a million distinct CDR3 sequences, roughly 40% seen once; the top ten hold 7% to 9.5%. The sample consisted of blood. The receptors come from a woman younger than 35 in good health.

This clonotype occurred once. The J gene is TRBJ2-7, the V gene TRBV6-5, with D perhaps TRBD1 or TRBD2 (5 bases each). The end of the DNA aligns better with TRBJ2-5, so the J call may be wrong. CDR1 MNHEY and CDR2 SVGAGI come from the germline V gene. The CDR3 has 16 amino acids. The CDR3 nucleotides are TGTGCCAGCAGTTGGTGGGACGCAACCGAGAGGGAGACCCAGTACTTC. This translates into CASSWWDATERETQYF.

This clonotype has only a few counts. The rearrangement links TRBV12-5 to TRBJ2-5; the D gene is possibly TRBD1 (6 bases). The length of the CDR3 is 14 residues. Germline CDR1 is LGHNT and CDR2 is FRNRAP. Trimming left V 4 bases short and J 4 bases short, with 13 bases between. CDR3 amino acids: CASGWGTSTETQYF. As DNA, the CDR3 is TGTGCTAGTGGTTGGGGGACATCCACAGAGACCCAGTACTTC.

The genes are TRBV20-1 and TRBJ2-7, with TRBD2 matching 10 bases. CDR3 length equals 14 residues. Losses at the gene ends were 3 bases for V and 2 bases for J; bases not matched to a gene: 4. Germline-derived CDR1 and CDR2 are DFQATT and SNEGSKA (reference sequence). CDR3 nucleotide sequence: TGCAGTGCTAGTATTAGCGGGGGGACCTACGAGCAGTACTTC. Translating gives CSASISGGTYEQYF.

V is TRBV14 and J is TRBJ1-4; D call uncertain. The CDR3 covers 14 residues. Germline assignment: CDR1 SGHDN and CDR2 FVKESK. Trimming shortened V by 1 base and J by 4 bases, and 7 bases separated the two germline ends. The CDR3 DNA reads as TGTGCCAGCAGCCAAGCTGCCCTTAATGAAAAACTGTTTTTT. Residues: CASSQAALNEKLFF.

The chain couples TRBV11-1 to TRBJ2-5; 8 bases fit TRBD1. V trimming: 6 bases; J trimming: 5 bases; junction bases outside the gene matches: 14. The CDR3 contains 16 residues. Germline V lookup: CDR1 SGHAT, CDR2 FQDESV (reference sequence). The CDR3 protein is CASRRRDRSSLETQYF. The CDR3, as DNA: TGTGCCAGCAGACGCCGGGACAGGTCTTCGTTGGAGACCCAGTACTTC.

This clonotype was seen more than once but under ten times. The chain recombines TRBV6-5 with TRBJ2-7, with 9 bases lining up with TRBD1. CDR1 and CDR2 from the germline V gene are MNHEY and SVGAGI. V was clipped by 7 bases and J by 2 bases; unmatched bases: 9. This CDR3 contains 15 residues. CDR3 in amino acids: CASTYAGTGTYEQYF. The CDR3 DNA follows: TGTGCCAGCACCTACGCCGGGACAGGGACCTACGAGCAGTACTTC.

The genes are TRBV30 and TRBJ2-4; 11 bases fit TRBD2. CDR1 GTSNPN and CDR2 SVGIG come from the germline V gene (reference sequence). Trimming took 4 bases from V and 11 from J; bases not matched to a gene: 4. The CDR3 has 12 residues. The CDR3 sequence: CAWTLAGGVQYF. The CDR3 nucleotides are TGTGCCTGGACCTTAGCGGGAGGGGTTCAGTACTTC. Full variable domain (missing parts from reference TRBV30 and TRBJ2-4): SQTIHQWPATLVQPVGSPLSLECTVEGTSNPNLYWYRQAAGRGLQLLFYSVGIGQISSEVPQNLSASRPQDRQFILSSKKLLLSDSGFYLCAWTLAGGVQYFGAGTRLSVL.

This chain connects TRBV9 to TRBJ2-1, with TRBD2 matching 7 bases. J lost 10 bases, V lost 0 bases, and 13 bases had no gene match. Germline CDR1 and CDR2: SGDLS and YYNGEE. CDR3 length: 16 amino acids. CDR3 sequence: CASSVDAGVSFAEQFF. As DNA, the CDR3 is TGTGCCAGCAGCGTAGACGCGGGAGTTTCCTTCGCGGAGCAGTTCTTC.

This chain joins TRBV15 and TRBJ1-5; 7 bases align to TRBD1. V dropped 7 bases and J dropped 9; count of bases not matched to a gene: 12. The CDR3 extends over 14 amino acids. Germline CDR1 LNHNV, CDR2 YYDKDF (reference sequence). CDR3 residues: CATNRGQPYRPQHF. The CDR3 region has the DNA TGTGCCACCAACAGGGGACAGCCGTATCGGCCCCAGCATTTT.

J is TRBJ2-5 and V is TRBV3-1, with TRBD2 identical over 7 bases. From germline, CDR1 is LGHDT and CDR2 YNNKEL (reference sequence). V dropped 8 bases and J dropped 7; count of bases not matched to a gene: 13. The CDR3 contains 14 residues. Here the CDR3 reads CASDKSSGRGTQYF. The CDR3 nucleotides read TGTGCCAGCGACAAATCTAGTGGGAGGGGGACCCAGTACTTC.

Notes on this clonotype: Germline and junction disagree at one end, which may indicate a read error. The rearrangement links TRBV20-1 to TRBJ1-2; the D is unclear. CDR1 and CDR2 (germline): DFQATT, SNEGSKA (reference sequence). This CDR3 spans 13 amino acids. CDR3 protein: CSARVTDNYGFTF. CDR3 in DNA: TGCAGTGCTAGAGTGACGGATAACTATGGCTTCACCTTC.

This clonotype showed up just once. The J gene is TRBJ2-4, the V gene TRBV7-2; 12 bases are a match to TRBD2. Near its end, the DNA agrees better with TRBJ2-7, so the J call may be wrong. This CDR3 comprises 15 residues. From germline, CDR1 is SGHTA and CDR2 FQGNSA. CDR3 region: CASNELAGGPYEQYF. The CDR3 DNA reads as TGTGCCAGCAACGAGCTAGCGGGAGGGCCCTACGAGCAGTACTTC.

The chain is built from TRBV5-1 and TRBJ2-6; D remains ambiguous. The germline gives CDR1 SGHRS, CDR2 YFSETQ. V was trimmed by 7 bases and J by 3 bases, leaving 11 bases between them. The CDR3 totals 14 residues. CDR3 residues: CASGTTHGANVLTF. The CDR3 DNA reads TGCGCCAGCGGAACGACACATGGGGCCAACGTCCTGACTTTC. The full variable domain, rest sourced from reference TRBV5-1 and TRBJ2-6, is KAGVTQTPRYLIKTRGQQVTLSCSPISGHRSVSWYQQTPGQGLQFLFEYFSETQRNKGNFPGRFSGRQFSNSRSEMNVSTLELGDSALYLCASGTTHGANVLTFGAGSRLTVL.

This chain links TRBV28 with TRBJ1-2; 7 bases agree with TRBD1. V gave up 5 bases and J gave up 4 bases; unmatched junction bases: 10. The germline CDR1 and CDR2 sequences are MDHEN and SYDVKM. CDR3 length: 15 amino acids. The CDR3 DNA follows: TGTGCCAGCAGTGACCGGGACAGCTATCCCTATGGCTACACCTTC. Its protein is CASSDRDSYPYGYTF.

The V call is TRBV12-3 or TRBV12-4, the J call TRBJ2-3; a weak D match, TRBD2 (7 bases). The CDR3 sequence is 11 residues long. Trimming removed 7 bases at V and 10 bases at J, with 12 bases between. The CDR3 DNA reads as TGTGCCAGCACCACAGGGAGGGCGCAGTATTTT. Its protein is CASTTGRAQYF.

The rearrangement uses TRBV6-5 and TRBJ2-1; either TRBD1 or TRBD2 may fit D (6 bases each). Germline V lookup: CDR1 MNHEY, CDR2 SVGAGI. The CDR3 length is 14 residues. V lost 2 bases and J lost 6, with 11 bases in between. The CDR3 spells CASSYRGAGNEQFF. Here the CDR3 DNA reads TGTGCCAGCAGTTACAGGGGGGCAGGCAATGAGCAGTTCTTC.

This clonotype was seen a handful of times. The chain joins TRBV6-5 to TRBJ2-3, with D uncertain. Germline V gene sequence: CDR1 MNHEY, CDR2 SVGAGI. Trimming cost V 4 bases and J 1 base, with 12 bases left between them. The CDR3 is 15 residues long. The CDR3: CASSSGRLGTDTQYF. The CDR3 DNA follows: TGTGCCAGCAGTTCCGGAAGACTTGGCACAGATACGCAGTATTTT.

This chain connects TRBV4-3 to TRBJ2-1; D is undetermined. V was clipped by 0 bases and J by 0 bases, with 12 bases between them. This CDR3 has 17 amino acids. Germline loops: CDR1 LGHNA, CDR2 YSLEER. The DNA for the CDR3 is TGCGCCAGCAGCCAAGAGCTGGGCTTTAGCTCCTACAATGAGCAGTTCTTC. This encodes CASSQELGFSSYNEQFF.

The chain carries TRBV6-5 and TRBJ2-7; 7 nucleotides agree with TRBD1. Trimming cost V 0 bases and J 3 bases; bases outside gene matches: 8. Germline V CDR1 and CDR2: MNHEY, SVGAGI. The CDR3 is 16 residues long. The CDR3 loop is CASSYSDRPRFYEQYF. The CDR3 DNA is TGTGCCAGCAGTTACTCGGACAGGCCTAGATTCTACGAGCAGTACTTC.

This clonotype was detected a few times. The chain recombines TRBV5-1 with TRBJ2-5, with 7 bases fitting TRBD2. Trimming at V came to 4 bases and at J to 0 bases, leaving 9 bases not matched to a gene. The CDR3 loop spans 16 amino acids. Germline V gives CDR1 SGHRS, CDR2 YFSETQ. The CDR3 DNA reads as TGCGCCAGCAGCCCCAGGACTAGGACTGACCAAGAGACCCAGTACTTC. It is translated as CASSPRTRTDQETQYF.

The CDR3 region has the DNA TGTGCCAGCAGGAGCACTAGCGGGAGGCCTCATGGGGCCAACGTCCTGACTTTC. This gives the protein CASRSTSGRPHGANVLTF. The genes are TRBV6-1 and TRBJ2-6; 12 bases fit TRBD2. CDR3 length equals 18 residues. J gave up 3 bases and V 6 bases, and 9 bases lay outside the gene matches. The germline CDR1 and CDR2 sequences are MNHNS and SASEGT.

Only a few counts were recorded for this clonotype. The CDR3 reads CASSQDETGIYTRYF. CDR3 nucleotides: TGTGCCAGCAGCCAAGACGAGACAGGGATTTATACTCGGTACTTC. The J gene is TRBJ2-5, the V gene TRBV3-1; 7 bases are a match to TRBD1. Trimming removed 0 bases from V and 13 bases from J; junction bases left unmatched: 14. CDR3 length equals 15 residues. Germline V gene sequence: CDR1 LGHDT, CDR2 YNNKEL (reference sequence).

This clonotype was seen more than once but under ten times. The rearrangement links TRBV10-1 to TRBJ2-2, with D unclear. V was cut by 7 bases and J by 0 bases, with 6 bases left in between. This CDR3 is 13 amino acids long. CDR1 and CDR2 from the germline V gene are WNHNN and SYGVQD (reference sequence). The CDR3 nucleotides are TGCGCCAGCATGGCTTCGAACACCGGGGAGCTGTTTTTT. Its protein is CASMASNTGELFF.

This clonotype was recorded a few times. J is TRBJ2-3 and V is TRBV18; D ambiguous. This CDR3 has 15 amino acids. CDR1 is KGHSH, CDR2 LQKENI, per germline. V shed 1 base and J shed 0 bases, with 8 bases lying between them. CDR3 sequence (DNA): TGTGCCAGCTCACCACGGGAATCTAGCACAGATACGCAGTATTTT. It yields the protein CASSPRESSTDTQYF.

The V call is TRBV10-3, the J call TRBJ2-7; the D gene is possibly TRBD2 (6 bases). The CDR3 is 15 residues long. CDR1 ENHRY and CDR2 SYGVKD come from the germline V gene. The germline V and J ends were trimmed by 2 bases and 3 bases, with 14 bases remaining between them. For the CDR3, the DNA is TGTGCCATCAGTGAGCCGGGAGATGGAATCTACGAGCAGTACTTC. Protein product: CAISEPGDGIYEQYF.

The V and J genes are TRBV3-1 and TRBJ2-4; 7 nucleotides agree with TRBD1. The J call is uncertain, as TRBJ2-7 better fits the DNA end. The length of the CDR3 is 14 residues. CDR1 is LGHDT, CDR2 YNNKEL, per germline (reference sequence). CDR3 coding DNA: TGTGCCAGCAGCCTTCGAGGGGGCGGCGGCGAGCAGTACTTC. The encoded protein is CASSLRGGGGEQYF.

The chain uses TRBV27 and TRBJ1-6; the match to TRBD1 covers 8 bases. V shed 6 bases, J shed 9 bases, and the junction held 13 bases outside the gene matches. From germline, CDR1 is MNHEY and CDR2 SMNVEV (reference sequence). This CDR3 has 16 amino acids. The CDR3 here is CASSRETGAPSSPLHF. Here the CDR3 DNA reads TGTGCCAGCAGCCGAGAGACAGGGGCCCCTAGTTCACCCCTCCACTTT.

This clonotype was detected many times. The rearrangement joins TRBV6-5 to TRBJ2-3; D ambiguous. The ends were cut back, 4 bases at V and 2 bases at J, with 10 bases in the middle. CDR1 is MNHEY and CDR2 is SVGAGI in the germline V gene. The CDR3 sequence is 14 residues long. Here the CDR3 DNA reads TGTGCCAGCAGTTTACTGGCCGACACAGATACGCAGTATTTT. Its translation is CASSLLADTDTQYF.